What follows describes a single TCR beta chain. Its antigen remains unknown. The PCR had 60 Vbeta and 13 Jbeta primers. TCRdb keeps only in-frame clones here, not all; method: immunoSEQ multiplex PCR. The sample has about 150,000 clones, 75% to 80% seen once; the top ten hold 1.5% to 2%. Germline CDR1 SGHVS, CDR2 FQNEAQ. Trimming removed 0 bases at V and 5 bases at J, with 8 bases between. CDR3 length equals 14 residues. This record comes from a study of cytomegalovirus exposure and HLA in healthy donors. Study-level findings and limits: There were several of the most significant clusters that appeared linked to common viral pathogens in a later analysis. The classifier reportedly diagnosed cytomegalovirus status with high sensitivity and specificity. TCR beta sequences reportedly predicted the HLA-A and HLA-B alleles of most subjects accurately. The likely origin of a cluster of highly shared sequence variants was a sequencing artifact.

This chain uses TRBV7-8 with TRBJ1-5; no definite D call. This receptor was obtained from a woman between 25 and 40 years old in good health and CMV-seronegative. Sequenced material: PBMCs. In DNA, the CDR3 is TGTGCCAGCAGCTTAGCCGGAGGCTATCAGCCCCAGCATTTT. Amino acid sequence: CASSLAGGYQPQHF.